A single sample is the source of the 31 T cell receptor beta chains below, sequenced in a study of cytomegalovirus exposure and HLA in healthy donors. Both 60 Vbeta primers and 13 Jbeta primers went into the PCR. Only in-frame clones appear in the TCRdb table, and some are missing; sequencing was by immunoSEQ multiplex PCR. The profile covers 200,000 to 250,000 clones, with 75% appearing a single time and roughly 2% taken by the ten largest. Input material: PBMCs. The source is a woman aged 25 to 39 in good health and CMV-seronegative.

The chain uses TRBV6-1 and TRBJ1-2; 7 bases match TRBD1. With 8 bases clipped from V and 1 base from J, the junction kept 4 bases outside the gene matches. From germline, CDR1 is MNHNS and CDR2 SASEGT. This CDR3 spans 13 amino acids. The CDR3 protein is CASWDRDNYGYTF. Here the CDR3 DNA reads TGTGCCAGCTGGGACAGAGATAACTATGGCTACACCTTC.

The V call is TRBV6-1, the J call TRBJ1-1; tentatively, D is TRBD1 (6 bases). The CDR3 has 14 residues. The germline V and J ends were trimmed by 1 base and 6 bases, with 12 bases remaining between them. CDR1 is MNHNS and CDR2 is SASEGT in the germline V gene. The CDR3 nucleotides are TGTGCCAGCAGTGAAGTCACAGGGACGGCTGAAGCTTTCTTT. It yields the protein CASSEVTGTAEAFF.

This sequence joins TRBV6-1 and TRBJ2-7, with 12 bases that match TRBD2. Germline CDR1 reads MNHNS; CDR2 reads SASEGT. Trimming at V came to 1 base and at J to 2 bases, leaving 3 bases not matched to a gene. This CDR3 contains 16 residues. The CDR3 loop is CASSEGTSGTPYEQYF. The CDR3 nucleotides are TGTGCCAGCAGTGAAGGGACTAGCGGGACCCCCTACGAGCAGTACTTC.

This chain joins TRBV15 and TRBJ2-5; D is unclear. The CDR3 sequence is 15 residues long. Germline CDR1 reads LNHNV; CDR2 reads YYDKDF (reference sequence). Trimming took off 1 base at V and 2 bases at J, with 11 bases between the two ends. Written as DNA, the CDR3 is TGTGCCACCAGCAGAGCGGGTCCTGGGCAAGAGACCCAGTACTTC. It encodes CATSRAGPGQETQYF. Variable domain in full (rest from reference TRBV15 and TRBJ2-5): DAMVIQNPRYQVTQFGKPVTLSCSQTLNHNVMYWYQQKSSQAPKLLFHYYDKDFNNEADTPDNFQSRRPNTSFCFLDIRSPGLGDTAMYLCATSRAGPGQETQYFGPGTRLLVL.

In this sample, this clone turned up a few times. V and J are TRBV5-4 and TRBJ1-1; D gene ambiguous. V was shortened by 6 bases and J by 2 bases, with 17 bases between the two germline ends. Germline V gives CDR1 SGHNT, CDR2 YYREEE (reference sequence). The CDR3 spans 15 residues. The CDR3 DNA follows: TGTGCCAGCACCCCGTCAGCGGTATTAAACACTGAAGCTTTCTTT. Translation gives CASTPSAVLNTEAFF.

The rearrangement uses TRBV5-4 and TRBJ1-3; no firm D call. Germline CDR1 reads SGHNT; CDR2 reads YYREEE (reference sequence). The CDR3 runs 13 residues. V dropped 2 bases and J dropped 7 bases, with 10 bases sitting between them. The CDR3 sequence is CASSFAPRNTIYF. Here the CDR3 DNA reads TGTGCCAGCAGCTTTGCACCCCGGAACACCATATATTTT.

Only one count was recorded for this clone. V is TRBV18 and J is TRBJ2-7; tentatively, D is TRBD1 (5 bases). The CDR3 loop spans 15 amino acids. V lost 3 bases and J 1 base, leaving 13 bases between the germline ends. Germline CDR1 is KGHSH and CDR2 is LQKENI. CDR3 nucleotide sequence: TGTGCCAGCTCACCCGCAACAGGCAAGTCCTACGAGCAGTACTTC. Protein: CASSPATGKSYEQYF.

The V and J genes are TRBV11-3 and TRBJ1-1; a weak D match, TRBD1 (5 bases). Trimming shortened V by 5 bases and J by 0 bases, and 13 bases separated the two germline ends. This CDR3 contains 15 residues. CDR1 is SGHNT and CDR2 is YENEEA in the germline V gene. The CDR3 sequence: CASSDSRRMNTEAFF. Here the CDR3 DNA reads TGTGCCAGCAGCGACAGTCGAAGGATGAACACTGAAGCTTTCTTT.

V gene TRBV19 combines with J gene TRBJ2-7, with D perhaps matching TRBD2 (6 bases). The length of the CDR3 is 14 residues. Germline assignment: CDR1 LNHDA and CDR2 SQIVND (reference sequence). Trimming took 6 bases from V and 0 from J, leaving 12 bases between them. CDR3 DNA sequence: TGTGCCAGTAGCGTTAGCGGCAGCTCCTACGAGCAGTACTTC. Its protein is CASSVSGSSYEQYF.

This chain uses TRBV19 with TRBJ2-1, with 8 bases matching TRBD1. Germline V lookup: CDR1 LNHDA, CDR2 SQIVND (reference sequence). This CDR3 has 14 amino acids. The J segment lost 9 bases and the V segment lost 1 base, leaving 5 bases of the junction unmatched. The DNA for the CDR3 is TGTGCCAGTAGTATAGGGAGACAGGGGCTTGAGCAGTTCTTC. Amino acids: CASSIGRQGLEQFF. Filled out from reference TRBV19 and TRBJ2-1, the complete variable domain reads DGGITQSPKYLFRKEGQNVTLSCEQNLNHDAMYWYRQDPGQGLRLIYYSQIVNDFQKGDIAEGYSVSREKKESFPLTVTSAQKNPTAFYLCASSIGRQGLEQFFGPGTRLTVL.

This clone was detected a few times. V and J are TRBV7-9 and TRBJ1-5, with a tentative D call TRBD1 (5 bases). Germline-derived CDR1 and CDR2 are SEHNR and FQNEAQ (reference sequence). The CDR3 loop spans 13 amino acids. V was cut by 2 bases and J by 8 bases, with 10 bases left in between. The CDR3 loop is CASSLWGVEPQHF. The CDR3 DNA follows: TGTGCCAGCAGCTTATGGGGGGTAGAGCCCCAGCATTTT.

This clone was seen only once. The junction does not match germline at one end; this may be a read error. The chain links TRBV7-7 to TRBJ1-4; maybe TRBD1 (5 bases). Germline values: CDR1 SSHAT, CDR2 FNYEAQ (reference sequence). The CDR3 contains 16 residues. CDR3 in amino acids: CASSPGPGRANEKLFF. CDR3 bases: TGTGCTAGCAGCCCAGGGCCCGGCAGGGCTAATGAAAAACTGTTTTTT.

The chain joins TRBV5-1 to TRBJ1-1; possibly TRBD1 for D (6 bases). Germline CDR1 and CDR2: SGHRS and YFSETQ. The V end was cut by 6 bases, the J end by 4 bases, with 16 bases between. This CDR3 spans 14 amino acids. The CDR3 is CASKGGKGTTEAFF. Written as DNA, the CDR3 is TGCGCCAGCAAGGGGGGGAAGGGTACCACTGAAGCTTTCTTT.

CDR3 protein: CGLERVMQYF. The CDR3 bases are TGCGGACTTGAACGGGTAATGCAGTATTTT. The chain is built from TRBV20-1 and TRBJ2-3; maybe TRBD2 (5 bases). Germline CDR1 reads DFQATT; CDR2 reads SNEGSKA (reference sequence). This CDR3 is 10 amino acids long.

The chain carries TRBV11-2 and TRBJ1-1; D is uncertain. The CDR3 is 14 residues long. Germline CDR1 reads SGHAT; CDR2 reads FQNNGV. The V end was cut by 5 bases, the J end by 4 bases, with 14 bases between. The CDR3 protein is CASSRAPILTEAFF. CDR3 in DNA: TGTGCCAGCAGCCGCGCCCCTATTCTCACTGAAGCTTTCTTT.

This chain uses TRBV6-6 with TRBJ2-7; D perhaps matches TRBD1 (6 bases). Germline CDR1 and CDR2: MNHNY and SVGAGI (reference sequence). The CDR3 is 13 amino acids. With 7 bases removed from V and 3 bases from J, the gap between germline ends came to 13 bases. CDR3 nucleotides: TGTGCCAGCAAAGGGGGACACGACTACGAGCAGTACTTC. It codes for CASKGGHDYEQYF.

This clone appeared once. This sequence joins TRBV18 and TRBJ2-3; tentative D call: TRBD1 (5 bases). V gave up 2 bases and J gave up 6 bases, with 21 bases separating them. The V gene's germline CDR1 is KGHSH and CDR2 LQKENI. The CDR3 consists of 17 residues. CDR3 region: CASSPEGRQLLTDTQYF. The CDR3 DNA reads TGTGCCAGCTCACCAGAAGGTAGACAGCTACTAACGGATACGCAGTATTTT.

This sequence joins TRBV6-1 and TRBJ1-5; perhaps TRBD1 as D (5 bases). The V and J ends lost 0 bases and 6 bases respectively, with 15 bases between them. The CDR3 runs to 16 residues. The V gene's germline CDR1 is MNHNS and CDR2 SASEGT. The CDR3 region has the DNA TGTGCCAGCAGTGAAGCGTCTACCAGGGAAGGTCAGCCCCAGCATTTT. As protein: CASSEASTREGQPQHF.

V and J are TRBV29-1 and TRBJ1-2; unclear D gene. Trimming took 2 bases from V and 8 from J, leaving 15 bases between them. Per the germline V gene, CDR1 is SQVTM and CDR2 is ANQGSEA. CDR3 length equals 13 residues. CDR3 bases: TGCAGCGTTGAACGTCCCCGAGGAGGGGGCTACACCTTC. It specifies CSVERPRGGGYTF.

The J gene is TRBJ2-3, the V gene TRBV7-3; 8 bases are a match to TRBD2. This CDR3 has 15 amino acids. Germline V gene lookup returns CDR1 SGHTA and CDR2 FQGTGA. Trimming cost V 3 bases and J 0 bases; bases outside gene matches: 2. The CDR3 loop is CASSFGTSSTDTQYF. The CDR3 DNA reads TGTGCCAGCAGCTTCGGGACTAGTAGCACAGATACGCAGTATTTT. The complete variable domain, with remaining parts taken from reference TRBV7-3 and TRBJ2-3, reads GAGVSQTPSNKVTEKGKYVELRCDPISGHTALYWYRQSLGQGPEFLIYFQGTGAADDSGLPNDRFFAVRPEGSVSTLKIQRTERGDSAVYLCASSFGTSSTDTQYFGPGTRLTVL.

About this clone itself: The junction departs from the called germline gene at one end, perhaps through a read error. The rearrangement uses TRBV10-3 and TRBJ2-2; D is uncertain. Germline CDR1 reads ENHRY; CDR2 reads SYGVKD. The CDR3 is 17 residues long. The CDR3 coding sequence is TGTGTCATCAGTGAGTCGGCAGAAAGAACGAACACCGGGGAGCTGTTTTTT. Its translation: CVISESAERTNTGELFF.

The chain recombines TRBV4-1 with TRBJ1-5; TRBD1 might be the D (5 bases). In germline, CDR1 is MGHRA, CDR2 YSYEKL. Trimming took 0 bases from V and 2 from J, leaving 14 bases between them. The CDR3 runs to 17 residues. CDR3 sequence: CASSQERTGGGNQPQHF. In nucleotides, the CDR3 is TGCGCCAGCAGCCAAGAACGTACGGGGGGAGGCAATCAGCCCCAGCATTTT.

This chain links TRBV9 with TRBJ1-3; 7 nucleotides align to TRBD1. Germline values: CDR1 SGDLS, CDR2 YYNGEE. The CDR3 has 16 amino acids. V was clipped by 4 bases and J by 0 bases; unmatched bases: 7. This CDR3 is CASSTGTANSGNTIYF. CDR3 sequence (DNA): TGTGCCAGCAGCACCGGGACAGCTAACTCTGGAAACACCATATATTTT.

V usage is TRBV4-2 and J usage is TRBJ1-3, with D possibly TRBD1 on 6 matching bases. CDR1 LGHNA and CDR2 YNFKEQ come from the germline V gene. V lost 5 bases and J 0 bases, leaving 14 bases between the germline ends. The CDR3 sequence is 16 residues long. The DNA for the CDR3 is TGTGCCAGCAGCTTGGAAGGGGGTCCCTCTGGAAACACCATATATTTT. Translated, it gives CASSLEGGPSGNTIYF.

This chain uses TRBV6-5 with TRBJ2-7; TRBD1 aligns across 8 bases. J lost 1 base, V lost 5 bases, and 7 bases had no gene match. Germline CDR1 reads MNHEY; CDR2 reads SVGAGI. The CDR3 length is 15 residues. The CDR3 here is CASSQAGGLSYEQYF. CDR3 sequence (DNA): TGTGCCAGCAGTCAGGCAGGGGGCCTATCCTACGAGCAGTACTTC.

This clone came up once. This rearrangement joins TRBV9 to TRBJ2-6, with a tentative D call TRBD1 (6 bases). Trimming removed 4 bases from V and 0 bases from J, with 17 bases in between. This CDR3 spans 18 amino acids. Germline V gives CDR1 SGDLS, CDR2 YYNGEE. CDR3 amino acids: CASSPSTGVSSGANVLTF. In DNA form, the CDR3 reads TGTGCCAGCAGCCCTTCGACAGGAGTAAGCTCTGGGGCCAACGTCCTGACTTTC.

The gene calls are TRBV6-6 and TRBJ1-1; 10 bases match TRBD1. Germline V gene data show CDR1 as MNHNY and CDR2 as SVGAGI (reference sequence). V lost 5 bases, J lost 2 bases, and 8 bases stayed unmatched. There are 16 residues in the CDR3. The CDR3 sequence is CASSPPTGGPNTEAFF. In DNA form, the CDR3 reads TGTGCCAGCAGTCCACCGACAGGGGGCCCAAACACTGAAGCTTTCTTT.

This rearrangement joins TRBV5-6 to TRBJ2-3; no clear D gene. The V gene lost 5 bases and the J gene lost 2 bases, with 12 bases spanning the gap. CDR1 and CDR2 (germline): SGHDT, YYEEEE. This CDR3 spans 14 amino acids. The chain's CDR3 is CASRTRRSTDTQYF. CDR3 coding DNA: TGTGCCAGCAGGACGAGGCGTTCCACAGATACGCAGTATTTT.

This clone was picked up a small number of times. The V and J genes are TRBV27 and TRBJ2-2; D might be TRBD1 (5 bases). This CDR3 region has 12 residues. Looked up from germline, CDR1 is MNHEY and CDR2 is SMNVEV (reference sequence). V dropped 5 bases and J dropped 4 bases, with 5 bases sitting between them. In nucleotides, the CDR3 is TGTGCCAGCAGTCAGGGCACCGGGGAGCTGTTTTTT. It translates to CASSQGTGELFF.

This clone was detected only a few times. This chain connects TRBV19 to TRBJ2-7, with 7 bases that match TRBD2. Germline V gene data show CDR1 as LNHDA and CDR2 as SQIVND (reference sequence). V lost 6 bases, J lost 2 bases, and 7 bases stayed unmatched. The CDR3 contains 14 residues. The CDR3 is CASSEGGEPYEQYF. CDR3 coding DNA: TGTGCCAGTAGCGAGGGAGGGGAGCCCTACGAGCAGTACTTC.

Remarks on this clone: One end of the junction is discordant with germline, which a read error may explain. The V call is TRBV7-9, the J call TRBJ1-3; D call uncertain. The length of the CDR3 is 14 residues. Per germline, CDR1 SEHNR and CDR2 FQNEAQ (reference sequence). This CDR3 is CSSSSGSSGNTIYF. Here the CDR3 DNA reads TGTTCCAGCAGCTCCGGTTCGTCTGGAAACACCATATATTTT.